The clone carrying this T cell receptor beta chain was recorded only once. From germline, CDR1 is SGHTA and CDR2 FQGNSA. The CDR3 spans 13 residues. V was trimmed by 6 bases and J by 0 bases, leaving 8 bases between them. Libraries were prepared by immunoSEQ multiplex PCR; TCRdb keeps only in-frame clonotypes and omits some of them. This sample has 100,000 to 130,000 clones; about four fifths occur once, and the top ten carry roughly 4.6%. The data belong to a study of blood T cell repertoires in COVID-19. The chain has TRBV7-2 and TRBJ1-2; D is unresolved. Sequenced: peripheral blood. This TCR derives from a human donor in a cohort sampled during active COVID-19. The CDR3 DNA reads TGTGCCAGCAGTCCCGGGACTAACTATGGCTACACCTTC. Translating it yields CASSPGTNYGYTF. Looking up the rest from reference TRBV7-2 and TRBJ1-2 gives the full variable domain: GAGVSQSPSNKVTEKGKDVELRCDPISGHTALYWYRQSLGQGLEFLIYFQGNSAPDKSGLPSDRFSAERTGGSVSTLTIQRTQQEDSAVYLCASSPGTNYGYTFGSGTRLTVV.